The source of this TCR beta chain is a study of T cells in localized non-small cell lung cancer. Remarks on this clone: Its matching antigen is unknown.

Study findings and constraints: Across samples, adjacent lung featured a median around 55 of the top 100 tumor clones.

The V gene's germline CDR1 is SEHNR and CDR2 FQNEAQ (reference sequence). The V and J ends lost 5 bases and 1 base respectively, with 11 bases between them. The CDR3 is 14 residues long. The table came from immunoSEQ multiplex PCR; TCRdb's copy has only in-frame clones and leaves some out. The sample carries 50,000 to 75,000 clones, about 89% recorded once. This TCR was sampled from a man between 40 and 70 years old with stage I lung adenocarcinoma. Sequencing used peripheral blood, obtained before any cancer treatment. The chain joins TRBV7-9 to TRBJ2-5; tentative D call: TRBD1 (6 bases). CDR3 loop: CASSPGAVQETQYF. For the CDR3, the DNA is TGTGCCAGCAGCCCAGGGGCCGTCCAAGAGACCCAGTACTTC.